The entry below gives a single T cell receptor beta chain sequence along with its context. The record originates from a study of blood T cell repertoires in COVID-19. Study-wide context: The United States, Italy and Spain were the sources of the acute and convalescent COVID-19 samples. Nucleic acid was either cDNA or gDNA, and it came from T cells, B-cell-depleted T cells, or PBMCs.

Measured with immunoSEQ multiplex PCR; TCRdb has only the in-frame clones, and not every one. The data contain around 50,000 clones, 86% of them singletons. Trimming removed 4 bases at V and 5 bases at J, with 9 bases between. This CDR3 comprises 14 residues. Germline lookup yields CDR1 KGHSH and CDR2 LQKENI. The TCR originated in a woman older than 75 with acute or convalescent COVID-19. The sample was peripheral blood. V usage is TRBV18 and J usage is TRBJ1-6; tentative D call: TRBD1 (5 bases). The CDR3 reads CASSQGIDNSPLHF. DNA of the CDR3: TGTGCCAGCTCACAGGGGATCGATAATTCACCCCTCCACTTT.